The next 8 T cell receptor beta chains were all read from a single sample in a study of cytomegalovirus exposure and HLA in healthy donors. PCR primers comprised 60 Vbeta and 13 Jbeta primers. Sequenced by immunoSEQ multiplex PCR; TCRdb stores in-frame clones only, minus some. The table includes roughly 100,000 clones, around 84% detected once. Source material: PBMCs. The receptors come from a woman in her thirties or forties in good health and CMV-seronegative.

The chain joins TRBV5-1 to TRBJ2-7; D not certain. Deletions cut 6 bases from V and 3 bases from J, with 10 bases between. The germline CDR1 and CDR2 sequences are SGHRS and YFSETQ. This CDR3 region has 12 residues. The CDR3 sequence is CASKADNYEQYF. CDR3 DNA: TGCGCCAGCAAGGCGGATAACTACGAGCAGTACTTC.

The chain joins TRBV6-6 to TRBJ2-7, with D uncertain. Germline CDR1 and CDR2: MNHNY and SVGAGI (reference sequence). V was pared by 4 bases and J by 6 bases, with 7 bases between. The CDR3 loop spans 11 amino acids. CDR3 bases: TGTGCCAGCAGTTTATCCCGCGAGCAGTACTTC. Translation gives CASSLSREQYF.

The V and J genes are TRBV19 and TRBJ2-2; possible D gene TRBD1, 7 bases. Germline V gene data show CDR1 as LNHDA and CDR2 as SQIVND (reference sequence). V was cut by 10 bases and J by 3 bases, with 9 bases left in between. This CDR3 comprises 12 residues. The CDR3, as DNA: TGTGCCACCAGGGGGGACACCGGGGAGCTGTTTTTT. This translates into CATRGDTGELFF. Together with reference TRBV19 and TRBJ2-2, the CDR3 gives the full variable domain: DGGITQSPKYLFRKEGQNVTLSCEQNLNHDAMYWYRQDPGQGLRLIYYSQIVNDFQKGDIAEGYSVSREKKESFPLTVTSAQKNPTAFYLCATRGDTGELFFGEGSRLTVL.

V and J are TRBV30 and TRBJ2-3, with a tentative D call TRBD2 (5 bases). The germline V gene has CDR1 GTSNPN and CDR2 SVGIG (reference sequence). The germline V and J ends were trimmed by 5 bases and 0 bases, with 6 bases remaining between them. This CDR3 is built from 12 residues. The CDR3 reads CAWRRSTDTQYF. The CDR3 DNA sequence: TGTGCCTGGCGGAGGAGCACAGATACGCAGTATTTT.

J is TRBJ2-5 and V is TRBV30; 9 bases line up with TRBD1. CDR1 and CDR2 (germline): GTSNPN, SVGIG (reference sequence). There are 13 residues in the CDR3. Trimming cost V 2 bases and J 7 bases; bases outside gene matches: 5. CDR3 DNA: TGTGCCTGGAGTATACAGGGGGCCGGGACCCAGTACTTC. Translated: CAWSIQGAGTQYF.

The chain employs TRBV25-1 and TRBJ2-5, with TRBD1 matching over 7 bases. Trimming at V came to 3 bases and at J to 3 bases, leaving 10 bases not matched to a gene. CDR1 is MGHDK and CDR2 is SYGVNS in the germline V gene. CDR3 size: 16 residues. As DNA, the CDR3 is TGTGCCAGCAGTGAGGAAGGGGGCGCGAGGGAAGAGACCCAGTACTTC. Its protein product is CASSEEGGAREETQYF.

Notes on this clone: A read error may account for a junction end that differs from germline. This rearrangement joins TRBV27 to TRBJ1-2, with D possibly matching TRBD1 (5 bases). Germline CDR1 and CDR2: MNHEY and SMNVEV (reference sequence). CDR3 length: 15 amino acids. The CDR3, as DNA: TGTGCCAGGAGTTTCGGTTGGGGCATCCCCCATGGCTACACCTTC. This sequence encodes CARSFGWGIPHGYTF.

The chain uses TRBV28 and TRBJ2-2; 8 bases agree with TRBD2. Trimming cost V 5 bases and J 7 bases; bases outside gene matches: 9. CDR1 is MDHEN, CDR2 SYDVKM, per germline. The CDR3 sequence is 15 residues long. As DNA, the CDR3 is TGTGCCAGCAGTACAGCGGGGACTAGAGTCGGGGAGCTGTTTTTT. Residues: CASSTAGTRVGELFF.